This passage covers 7 T cell receptor beta chains from one sample sequenced in a study of blood T cell repertoires in COVID-19. The table came from immunoSEQ multiplex PCR; TCRdb's copy has only in-frame clones and leaves some out. This repertoire shows around 450,000 clones, roughly 87% found once; its top ten account for approximately 2%. Specimen: PBMCs or T cells enriched from blood (not recorded which). Receptor source: a woman aged 18-30 years with acute COVID-19.

CDR3 sequence reads: CASSRRTVVVNSPLHF. The CDR3 DNA sequence: TGTGCCAGCAGTCGACGGACAGTTGTGGTCAATTCACCCCTCCACTTT. This rearrangement joins TRBV6-6 to TRBJ1-6; D is possibly TRBD1 (6 bases). Germline values: CDR1 MNHNY, CDR2 SVGAGI (reference sequence). V was trimmed by 5 bases and J by 7 bases, leaving 18 bases between them. The CDR3 consists of 16 residues.

The gene calls are TRBV6-5 and TRBJ1-6; D unresolved. This CDR3 has 12 residues. From germline, CDR1 is MNHEY and CDR2 SVGAGI. Trimming shortened V by 2 bases and J by 9 bases, and 5 bases separated the two germline ends. The CDR3 sequence: CASSYGRSPLHF. Here the CDR3 DNA reads TGTGCCAGCAGTTACGGGCGTTCACCCCTCCACTTT.

V is TRBV2 and J is TRBJ1-3; possible D gene TRBD1, 5 bases. The CDR3 is 17 residues long. Germline V gives CDR1 SNHLY, CDR2 FYNNEI. Trimming took 4 bases from V and 0 from J, leaving 16 bases between them. The CDR3 DNA follows: TGTGCCAGCAGTGGGCCCCCATACAGGCCCTCTGGAAACACCATATATTTT. Protein sequence: CASSGPPYRPSGNTIYF.

This clone came up a few times. This chain connects TRBV11-2 to TRBJ1-6; no reliable D call. The germline V gene has CDR1 SGHAT and CDR2 FQNNGV. Trimming took 5 bases from V and 3 from J, leaving 17 bases between them. This CDR3 region has 17 residues. The CDR3 loop is CASSPSRVAVYNSPLHF. In DNA form, the CDR3 reads TGTGCCAGCAGCCCGTCACGGGTTGCGGTCTATAATTCACCCCTCCACTTT. The full variable domain, rest sourced from reference TRBV11-2 and TRBJ1-6, is EAGVAQSPRYKIIEKRQSVAFWCNPISGHATLYWYQQILGQGPKLLIQFQNNGVVDDSQLPKDRFSAERLKGVDSTLKIQPAKLEDSAVYLCASSPSRVAVYNSPLHFGNGTRLTVT.

The V gene is TRBV11-2, the J gene TRBJ1-6; 7 bases align to TRBD1. This CDR3 is 15 amino acids long. CDR1 is SGHAT and CDR2 is FQNNGV in the germline V gene. After removal of 5 bases from V and 7 bases from J, the junction contained 8 bases not matched to a gene. The CDR3 here is CASSPTGTANSPLHF. CDR3 bases: TGTGCCAGCAGCCCCACCGGGACAGCAAATTCACCCCTCCACTTT.

The gene calls are TRBV4-1 and TRBJ2-2, with TRBD1 matching 9 bases. This CDR3 is 16 amino acids long. The junction had 7 bases not matched to a gene; V was cut back by 2 bases and J by 6 bases. Per germline, CDR1 MGHRA and CDR2 YSYEKL. The CDR3 region is CASSQISGQGAGELFF. The CDR3 bases are TGCGCCAGCAGCCAAATTTCGGGACAGGGCGCCGGGGAGCTGTTTTTT.

This chain links TRBV5-6 with TRBJ2-3, with 7 bases identical to TRBD2. The CDR3 extends over 13 amino acids. Germline V lookup: CDR1 SGHDT, CDR2 YYEEEE. Trimming cost V 3 bases and J 5 bases; bases outside gene matches: 3. CDR3 in amino acids: CASSYGEGDTQYF. The CDR3 coding sequence is TGTGCCAGCAGCTACGGGGAGGGAGATACGCAGTATTTT.